Presented here are 26 T cell receptor beta chains from one specimen sequenced in a study of early stage breast cancer tumors. The repertoire was sequenced with immunoSEQ multiplex PCR; TCRdb's copy has only in-frame clones and lacks some. The sample records over 8,500 clones, roughly 79% being singletons. Sequenced sample: normal breast tissue next to the tumor. Receptors originate from a person aged 40 to 49 with breast cancer.

This clone was detected once. V is TRBV9 and J is TRBJ2-2; TRBD2 aligns across 7 bases. The V and J ends lost 2 bases and 0 bases, in that order; junction bases with no gene match: 4. CDR1 is SGDLS, CDR2 YYNGEE, per germline. This CDR3 has 16 amino acids. CDR3 amino acids: CASSVSAGANTGELFF. In DNA form, the CDR3 reads TGTGCCAGCAGCGTCTCGGCGGGAGCGAACACCGGGGAGCTGTTTTTT.

This chain links TRBV5-1 with TRBJ2-5, with a weak D call TRBD2 (6 bases). Trimming shortened V by 0 bases and J by 7 bases, and 16 bases separated the two germline ends. Germline-derived CDR1 and CDR2 are SGHRS and YFSETQ. CDR3 length: 15 amino acids. CDR3 nucleotide sequence: TGCGCCAGCAGCTTGGAGCTAGCGAGTGGGGGGACCCAGTACTTC. Amino acid sequence: CASSLELASGGTQYF.

The rearrangement links TRBV11-2 to TRBJ2-3; 8 nucleotides match TRBD2. CDR3 length: 17 residues. Germline CDR1 reads SGHAT; CDR2 reads FQNNGV. Trimming at V came to 3 bases and at J to 3 bases, leaving 11 bases not matched to a gene. This chain's CDR3 is CASSLVMAGGGTDTQYF. For the CDR3, the DNA is TGTGCCAGCAGCTTGGTTATGGCGGGAGGTGGGACAGATACGCAGTATTTT.

The chain is built from TRBV5-1 and TRBJ2-5; D might be TRBD1 (6 bases). V was shortened by 0 bases and J by 7 bases, with 22 bases between the two germline ends. This CDR3 spans 17 amino acids. Germline V gene sequence: CDR1 SGHRS, CDR2 YFSETQ. The CDR3 bases are TGCGCCAGCAGCTTGGAATGGAGACAGGTAGCAAGAGGGACCCAGTACTTC. Translation gives CASSLEWRQVARGTQYF.

The CDR3 DNA sequence: TGTGCCAGCAGGACGACAGGACACTACGAGCAGTACTTC. Amino acids: CASRTTGHYEQYF. V gene TRBV6-1 combines with J gene TRBJ2-7; tentatively, D is TRBD1 (6 bases). Trimming pared 6 bases from V and 3 bases from J, leaving 12 bases between. Germline lookup yields CDR1 MNHNS and CDR2 SASEGT. This CDR3 region has 13 residues.

The chain carries TRBV5-4 and TRBJ2-5; TRBD2 might be the D (5 bases). The CDR3 sequence is 18 residues long. Between the trimmed V and J ends, which lost 3 bases and 0 bases, there was a span of 21 bases. Germline loops: CDR1 SGHNT, CDR2 YYREEE (reference sequence). CDR3 sequence reads: CASSSGGGLPVDQETQYF. DNA of the CDR3: TGTGCCAGCAGCTCAGGAGGCGGCCTCCCCGTTGACCAAGAGACCCAGTACTTC.

V is TRBV15 and J is TRBJ2-5; D gene ambiguous. The better agreement between TRBJ2-7 and the DNA end casts doubt on the J call. Germline V gene sequence: CDR1 LNHNV, CDR2 YYDKDF (reference sequence). There are 14 residues in the CDR3. CDR3 in amino acids: CATSRGSNSYEQYF. The CDR3 DNA reads TGTGCCACCAGCAGAGGTTCCAACTCCTACGAGCAGTACTTC.

V usage is TRBV11-2 and J usage is TRBJ2-3; TRBD2 matches 7 bases. Germline values: CDR1 SGHAT, CDR2 FQNNGV. After removal of 6 bases from V and 10 bases from J, the junction contained 13 bases not matched to a gene. CDR3 length equals 14 residues. The CDR3 loop reads CASSESSGVTAQYF. Here the CDR3 DNA reads TGTGCCAGCAGTGAATCTAGCGGAGTCACCGCGCAGTATTTT.

The V gene is TRBV27, the J gene TRBJ2-1, with TRBD1 identical over 8 bases. Germline V gives CDR1 MNHEY, CDR2 SMNVEV (reference sequence). The CDR3 spans 14 residues. V shed 5 bases and J 4 bases; nucleotides not matched to a gene: 4. The CDR3 here is CASSVYRGYNEQFF. For the CDR3, the DNA is TGTGCCAGCAGTGTCTACAGGGGGTACAATGAGCAGTTCTTC.

This chain uses TRBV7-2 with TRBJ1-3, with 9 bases fitting TRBD1. Germline V CDR1 and CDR2: SGHTA, FQGNSA. J was trimmed by 2 bases and V by 3 bases; bases with no gene match: 5. This CDR3 is built from 16 residues. CDR3 residues: CASSFQTGGTGNTIYF. In DNA form, the CDR3 reads TGTGCCAGCAGCTTTCAGACAGGGGGTACTGGAAACACCATATATTTT.

The rearrangement uses TRBV28 and TRBJ2-3; 9 bases are a match to TRBD1. Germline trimming cut 5 bases from V and 8 bases from J; bases unmatched to any gene: 8. Germline V gene data show CDR1 as MDHEN and CDR2 as SYDVKM. The CDR3 is made up of 14 amino acids. The DNA for the CDR3 is TGTGCCAGCAGTCAGACCCGGGACAGGGCTACGCAGTATTTT. Amino acids: CASSQTRDRATQYF.

The chain couples TRBV5-5 to TRBJ2-1; D unresolved. Germline V gene sequence: CDR1 SGHKS, CDR2 YYEKEE (reference sequence). The CDR3 has 14 amino acids. V was clipped by 4 bases and J by 0 bases, with 8 bases between them. The CDR3 spells CASSVTYSYNEQFF. The DNA of the CDR3 is TGTGCCAGCAGCGTGACGTACTCCTACAATGAGCAGTTCTTC. The variable domain in full, completed from reference TRBV5-5 and TRBJ2-1, reads DAGVTQSPTHLIKTRGQQVTLRCSPISGHKSVSWYQQVLGQGPQFIFQYYEKEERGRGNFPDRFSARQFPNYSSELNVNALLLGDSALYLCASSVTYSYNEQFFGPGTRLTVL.

V usage is TRBV5-4 and J usage is TRBJ1-1; possibly TRBD1 for D (5 bases). Germline V gene data show CDR1 as SGHNT and CDR2 as YYREEE (reference sequence). Trimming pared 4 bases from V and 4 bases from J, leaving 14 bases between. The CDR3 spans 14 residues. CDR3 bases: TGTGCCAGCAGCCCAACAAGGGGCGGCACTGAAGCTTTCTTT. Protein sequence: CASSPTRGGTEAFF. Drawing the rest from reference TRBV5-4 and TRBJ1-1, the complete variable domain is ETGVTQSPTHLIKTRGQQVTLRCSSQSGHNTVSWYQQALGQGPQFIFQYYREEENGRGNFPPRFSGLQFPNYSSELNVNALELDDSALYLCASSPTRGGTEAFFGQGTRLTVV.

Comment on this clone: The junction differs from germline at one of its ends, possibly a read error. The genes are TRBV7-7 and TRBJ2-5; D uncertain. This CDR3 spans 11 amino acids. CDR1 SSHAT and CDR2 FNYEAQ come from the germline V gene (reference sequence). The CDR3 coding sequence is TGTGCTAGCAGCCACGGGGAGACCCAGTACTTC. Protein: CASSHGETQYF. The whole variable domain, filled in from reference TRBV7-7 and TRBJ2-5, reads GAGVSQSPRYKVTKRGQDVTLRCDPISSHATLYWYQQALGQGPEFLTYFNYEAQPDKSGLPSDRFSAERPEGSISTLTIQRTEQRDSAMYRCASSHGETQYFGPGTRLLVL.

This sequence joins TRBV6-1 and TRBJ1-4; tentative D call: TRBD1 (6 bases). The CDR3 runs to 14 residues. Germline V gene lookup returns CDR1 MNHNS and CDR2 SASEGT. V was clipped by 6 bases and J by 0 bases, with 8 bases between them. The CDR3 is CASSRDTTNEKLFF. The CDR3 DNA follows: TGTGCCAGCAGCCGGGACACAACTAATGAAAAACTGTTTTTT.

The chain couples TRBV15 to TRBJ2-5; no firm D call. The germline V gene encodes CDR1 LNHNV and CDR2 YYDKDF (reference sequence). CDR3 length: 13 amino acids. Between the trimmed V and J ends, which lost 1 base and 2 bases, there was a span of 5 bases. CDR3 bases: TGTGCCACCAGCAGAGTACTGCAAGAGACCCAGTACTTC. It translates to CATSRVLQETQYF.

The sample holds a few counts of this clone. This chain connects TRBV11-2 to TRBJ1-2, with 9 positions matching TRBD1. The V gene end was trimmed by 5 bases and the J gene end by 5 bases; junction bases not matched to a gene: 6. The CDR3 runs 14 residues. Per the germline V gene, CDR1 is SGHAT and CDR2 is FQNNGV. The CDR3 DNA sequence: TGTGCCAGCAGCATATCCGGGACAGGGTATGGCTACACCTTC. It codes for CASSISGTGYGYTF.

The chain carries TRBV30 and TRBJ1-2; D remains unclear. The CDR3 length is 14 residues. The germline V gene encodes CDR1 GTSNPN and CDR2 SVGIG (reference sequence). V was pared by 4 bases and J by 2 bases, with 14 bases between. As DNA, the CDR3 is TGTGCCTGGACCACGACCCAGGCGAACTATGGCTACACCTTC. This encodes CAWTTTQANYGYTF.

A note on this clone: At one of its ends the junction is not consistent with the germline gene, which may arise from a read error. The chain links TRBV7-7 to TRBJ2-3; D may correspond to TRBD1 or TRBD2 (6 bases each). Germline loops: CDR1 SSHAT, CDR2 FNYEAQ (reference sequence). The CDR3 length is 15 residues. The CDR3 here is CASSLGGHGTDTQYF. In nucleotides, the CDR3 is TGTGCTAGCAGCTTAGGGGGGCATGGTACGGATACGCAGTATTTT.

This chain uses TRBV5-4 with TRBJ2-1; D is perhaps TRBD2 (6 bases). The CDR3 has 14 amino acids. Per germline, CDR1 SGHNT and CDR2 YYREEE (reference sequence). V was pared by 0 bases and J by 6 bases, with 10 bases between. This CDR3 reads CASSLGGVVNEQFF. The CDR3 DNA sequence: TGTGCCAGCAGCTTGGGGGGGGTGGTCAATGAGCAGTTCTTC.

The rearrangement uses TRBV30 and TRBJ2-5, with D unresolved. The CDR3 is made up of 14 amino acids. V lost 1 base, J lost 2 bases, and 11 bases lay in between. Germline CDR1 is GTSNPN and CDR2 is SVGIG (reference sequence). The CDR3 protein is CAWSGLSWQETQYF. The CDR3 bases are TGTGCCTGGAGTGGCCTATCTTGGCAAGAGACCCAGTACTTC.

The rearrangement links TRBV6-1 to TRBJ1-3, with 7 bases lining up with TRBD1. V trimming: 6 bases; J trimming: 5 bases; junction bases outside the gene matches: 7. The CDR3 runs to 14 residues. CDR1 and CDR2 (germline): MNHNS, SASEGT. The CDR3 loop is CASRRQGVRNTIYF. In nucleotides, the CDR3 is TGTGCCAGCAGACGACAGGGTGTTCGAAACACCATATATTTT.

The V and J genes are TRBV10-3 and TRBJ2-3, with 8 bases matching TRBD2. Looked up from germline, CDR1 is ENHRY and CDR2 is SYGVKD. Losses at the gene ends were 5 bases for V and 5 bases for J; bases not matched to a gene: 6. CDR3 length: 14 residues. The CDR3 region is CAISSSGRLDTQYF. Here the CDR3 DNA reads TGTGCCATCAGTTCCAGCGGGAGATTAGATACGCAGTATTTT.

CDR3 sequence (DNA): TGTGCCAGCAGTTTTAAGGCCGGATACGAGCAGTACTTC. Protein product: CASSFKAGYEQYF. This rearrangement joins TRBV27 to TRBJ2-5, with no clear D. The better agreement between TRBJ2-7 and the DNA end casts doubt on the J call. From germline, CDR1 is MNHEY and CDR2 SMNVEV (reference sequence). The CDR3 spans 13 residues.

The DNA of the CDR3 is TGTGCCAGCAGGAAAGAGGGGGCCACTGAAGCTTTCTTT. This gives the protein CASRKEGATEAFF. The chain recombines TRBV7-6 with TRBJ1-1; 7 bases agree with TRBD1. The CDR3 runs to 13 residues. The V segment lost 6 bases and the J segment 4 bases; nucleotides outside the gene matches: 5. Germline CDR1 reads SGHVS; CDR2 reads FNYEAQ.

The V gene is TRBV7-9, the J gene TRBJ1-3, with D unresolved. Deletions cut 4 bases from V and 4 bases from J, with 11 bases between. This CDR3 is 14 amino acids long. The V gene's germline CDR1 is SEHNR and CDR2 FQNEAQ (reference sequence). CDR3 in amino acids: CASSSRSYGNTIYF. The CDR3 bases are TGTGCCAGCAGCTCCCGTAGTTACGGAAACACCATATATTTT. Using reference TRBV7-9 and TRBJ1-3 for the parts outside the CDR3, the full variable domain is DTGVSQNPRHKITKRGQNVTFRCDPISEHNRLYWYRQTLGQGPEFLTYFQNEAQLEKSRLLSDRFSAERPKGSFSTLEIQRTEQGDSAMYLCASSSRSYGNTIYFGEGSWLTVV.